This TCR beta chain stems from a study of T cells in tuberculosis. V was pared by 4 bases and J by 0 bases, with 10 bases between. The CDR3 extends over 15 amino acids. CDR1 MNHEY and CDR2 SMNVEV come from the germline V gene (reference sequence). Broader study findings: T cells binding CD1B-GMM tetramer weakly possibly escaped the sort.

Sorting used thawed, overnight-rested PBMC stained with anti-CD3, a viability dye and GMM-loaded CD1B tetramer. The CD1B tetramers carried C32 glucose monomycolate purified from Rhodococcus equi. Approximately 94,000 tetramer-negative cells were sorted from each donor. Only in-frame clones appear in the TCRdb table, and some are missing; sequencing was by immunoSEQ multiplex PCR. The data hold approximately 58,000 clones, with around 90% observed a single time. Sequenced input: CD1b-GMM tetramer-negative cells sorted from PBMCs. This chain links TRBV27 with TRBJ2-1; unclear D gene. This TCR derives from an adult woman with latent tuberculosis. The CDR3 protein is CASSSRLSSYNEQFF. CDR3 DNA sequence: TGTGCCAGCAGTTCCAGGTTGAGCTCCTACAATGAGCAGTTCTTC.